The next 15 T cell receptor beta chains were all read from a single sample in a study of somatic mutations in cytotoxic T cells in rheumatoid arthritis. Produced via immunoSEQ multiplex PCR; TCRdb's table is partial and in-frame only. The sample holds 15,000 to 20,000 clones, approximately 78% seen once. The specimen sequenced was CD8+ T cells sorted from blood. The receptors stem from a woman in her forties or fifties with rheumatoid arthritis.

The rearrangement links TRBV20-1 to TRBJ2-1; D not resolved. CDR1 is DFQATT, CDR2 SNEGSKA, per germline (reference sequence). With 1 base removed from V and 7 bases from J, the gap between germline ends came to 5 bases. This CDR3 comprises 11 residues. CDR3 amino acids: CSARGGNEQFF. In nucleotides, the CDR3 is TGCAGTGCTAGAGGGGGAAATGAGCAGTTCTTC.

The J gene is TRBJ1-2, the V gene TRBV11-3; perhaps TRBD1 as D (6 bases). V lost 6 bases to trimming and J lost 3 bases, with 8 bases between them. Per the germline V gene, CDR1 is SGHNT and CDR2 is YENEEA. The CDR3 covers 12 residues. Written as DNA, the CDR3 is TGTGCCAGCAGGAACAGGGACTATGGCTACACCTTC. Protein sequence: CASRNRDYGYTF.

The J gene is TRBJ1-1, the V gene TRBV30; D may be TRBD1 (6 bases). CDR3 length: 14 residues. Trimming stripped 4 bases from V and 4 bases from J, with 16 bases between. Germline CDR1 GTSNPN, CDR2 SVGIG (reference sequence). The CDR3 DNA follows: TGTGCCTGGATTCTAGGGGGGGGCCTCACTGAAGCTTTCTTT. Encoded protein: CAWILGGGLTEAFF. The variable domain in full, completed from reference TRBV30 and TRBJ1-1, reads SQTIHQWPATLVQPVGSPLSLECTVEGTSNPNLYWYRQAAGRGLQLLFYSVGIGQISSEVPQNLSASRPQDRQFILSSKKLLLSDSGFYLCAWILGGGLTEAFFGQGTRLTVV.

This chain uses TRBV25-1 with TRBJ1-2, with D uncertain. The CDR3 loop spans 11 amino acids. Deletions cut 1 base from V and 6 bases from J, with 3 bases between. From germline, CDR1 is MGHDK and CDR2 SYGVNS. CDR3 coding DNA: TGTGCCAGCAGTGAATTAAATGGCTACACCTTC. Translating it yields CASSELNGYTF.

This clone was observed a few times. V usage is TRBV7-9 and J usage is TRBJ1-5, with a weak D call TRBD1 (5 bases). CDR1 is SEHNR and CDR2 is FQNEAQ in the germline V gene (reference sequence). The CDR3 is 13 residues long. Trimming pared 5 bases from V and 5 bases from J, leaving 10 bases between. The CDR3 DNA follows: TGTGCCAGCAGCACCACGGGGGATCAGCCCCAGCATTTT. Its translation: CASSTTGDQPQHF.

The chain has TRBV10-1 and TRBJ2-6; 7 positions match TRBD1. Per the germline V gene, CDR1 is WNHNN and CDR2 is SYGVQD (reference sequence). The CDR3 is made up of 17 amino acids. Trimming took 5 bases from V and 1 from J; bases not matched to a gene: 8. Here the CDR3 DNA reads TGCGCCAGCAGTTACATCAACAGGGGATCTGGGGCCAACGTCCTGACTTTC. Its translation is CASSYINRGSGANVLTF.

The rearrangement joins TRBV4-1 to TRBJ1-1; the D is unclear. The CDR3 sequence is 15 residues long. Germline assignment: CDR1 MGHRA and CDR2 YSYEKL. With 2 bases removed from V and 0 bases from J, the gap between germline ends came to 10 bases. CDR3 region: CASSQSIDLNTEAFF. Written as DNA, the CDR3 is TGCGCCAGCAGCCAATCAATAGACCTGAACACTGAAGCTTTCTTT.

The rearrangement joins TRBV10-3 to TRBJ2-7; 9 bases align to TRBD1. The CDR3 contains 15 residues. Germline CDR1 ENHRY, CDR2 SYGVKD. V lost 3 bases to trimming and J lost 1 base; unmatched junction nucleotides: 4. This CDR3 is CAISEPGTGSYEQYF. The CDR3 DNA is TGTGCCATCAGTGAACCCGGGACAGGGTCCTACGAGCAGTACTTC.

The chain employs TRBV7-9 and TRBJ2-3; the D gene is possibly TRBD2 (6 bases). Trimming removed 5 bases at V and 0 bases at J, with 15 bases between. The CDR3 spans 16 residues. CDR1 and CDR2 (germline): SEHNR, FQNEAQ (reference sequence). DNA for the CDR3: TGTGCCAGCAGCCCCGGGGATAGCGGAAGCACAGATACGCAGTATTTT. Amino acid sequence: CASSPGDSGSTDTQYF.

CDR3 coding DNA: TGCGCCAGCAGCCACCAGCCCAGGGAAGGGCGGCACAATGAGCAGTTCTTC. Translation: CASSHQPREGRHNEQFF. The chain couples TRBV4-1 to TRBJ2-1; possibly TRBD1 for D (5 bases). The CDR3 is 17 amino acids. Germline lookup yields CDR1 MGHRA and CDR2 YSYEKL. The V end lost 3 bases, the J end lost 5 bases, and 20 bases lay between the germline ends.

The rearrangement links TRBV6-5 to TRBJ2-7, with 8 bases aligning to TRBD1. Losses at the gene ends were 7 bases for V and 0 bases for J; bases not matched to a gene: 5. The CDR3 consists of 14 residues. CDR1 MNHEY and CDR2 SVGAGI come from the germline V gene. DNA for the CDR3: TGTGCCAGCACGCGGGACAGGACCTCCTACGAGCAGTACTTC. This gives the protein CASTRDRTSYEQYF.

The chain employs TRBV5-6 and TRBJ2-7, with a weak D call TRBD1 (6 bases). V was trimmed by 4 bases and J by 3 bases, leaving 14 bases between them. This CDR3 has 14 amino acids. The germline gives CDR1 SGHDT, CDR2 YYEEEE. The CDR3, as DNA: TGTGCCAGCAGCCGTTTGACAGGTTACTACGAGCAGTACTTC. Protein: CASSRLTGYYEQYF.

The chain combines TRBV6-1 with TRBJ2-7, with 8 bases identical to TRBD1. The germline V gene has CDR1 MNHNS and CDR2 SASEGT. The CDR3 consists of 14 residues. J was trimmed by 2 bases and V by 6 bases; bases with no gene match: 6. CDR3 region: CASSTGTGPYEQYF. CDR3 in DNA: TGTGCCAGCAGCACCGGGACAGGTCCCTACGAGCAGTACTTC.

V is TRBV15 and J is TRBJ2-3, with a possible D match to TRBD2 (6 bases). Germline V gene data show CDR1 as LNHNV and CDR2 as YYDKDF (reference sequence). The CDR3 totals 16 residues. Trimming shortened V by 0 bases and J by 4 bases, and 14 bases separated the two germline ends. The DNA for the CDR3 is TGTGCCACCAGCAGAGATCTCTCCGGGGGACCAGATACGCAGTATTTT. This gives the protein CATSRDLSGGPDTQYF.

This sequence joins TRBV27 and TRBJ2-7; 9 nucleotides line up with TRBD1. This CDR3 contains 15 residues. The V and J ends lost 5 bases and 5 bases, in that order; junction bases with no gene match: 10. Germline loops: CDR1 MNHEY, CDR2 SMNVEV (reference sequence). CDR3 sequence: CASSKTGTGNHEQYF. CDR3 in DNA: TGTGCCAGCAGTAAAACCGGGACAGGGAACCACGAGCAGTACTTC.